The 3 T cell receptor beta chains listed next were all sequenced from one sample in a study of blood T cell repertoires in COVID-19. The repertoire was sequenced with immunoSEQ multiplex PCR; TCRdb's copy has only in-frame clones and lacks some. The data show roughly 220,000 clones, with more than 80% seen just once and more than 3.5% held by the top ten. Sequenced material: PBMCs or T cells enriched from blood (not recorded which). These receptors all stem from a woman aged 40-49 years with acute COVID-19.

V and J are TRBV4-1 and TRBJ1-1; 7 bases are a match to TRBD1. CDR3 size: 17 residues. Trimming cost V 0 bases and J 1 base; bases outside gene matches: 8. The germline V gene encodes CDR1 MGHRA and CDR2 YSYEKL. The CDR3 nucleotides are TGCGCCAGCAGCCAAGATAGGCAGGGGGAGACGAACACTGAAGCTTTCTTT. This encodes CASSQDRQGETNTEAFF.

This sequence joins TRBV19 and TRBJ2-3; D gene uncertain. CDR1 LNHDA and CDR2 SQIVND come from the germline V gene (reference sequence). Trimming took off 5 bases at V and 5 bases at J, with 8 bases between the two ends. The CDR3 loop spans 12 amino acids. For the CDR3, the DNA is TGTGCCAGTAGTCCACCGGGAGATACGCAGTATTTT. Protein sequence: CASSPPGDTQYF.

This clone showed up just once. CDR3 residues: CASSEEGSRYGYTF. The CDR3 DNA follows: TGTGCCAGCAGTGAGGAGGGATCTCGCTATGGCTACACCTTC. This chain uses TRBV2 with TRBJ1-2; D gene ambiguous. In germline, CDR1 is SNHLY, CDR2 FYNNEI. The CDR3 covers 14 residues. Trimming stripped 3 bases from V and 4 bases from J, with 12 bases between.